This TCR beta chain was sequenced for a study of Ad26.COV2.S vaccination and SARS-CoV-2 variants (dated by TCRdb to about 2021). Describing the broader study: Donors in the vaccine arm were drawn from COV1001, a multicentre, randomized, double-blind, placebo-controlled phase I-IIa trial testing Ad26.COV2.S in healthy adults. Dosing of Ad26.COV2.S was intramuscular, at either 5x10^10 or 1x10^11 viral particles, delivered as one shot or as two shots spaced 56 days apart. The specificity and breadth of SARS-CoV-2-reactive T cell receptors after Ad26.COV2.S vaccination were assessed by TCRbeta repertoire sequencing. The TCR-sequenced set comprised approximately 30 samples: around 20 Ad26.COV2.S vaccine recipients, 5 placebo recipients and 8 SARS-CoV-2 convalescent individuals. Trial participants were randomized into five groups of five: low-dose or high-dose Ad26.COV2.S given once or twice, or placebo on both occasions. Investigators did not know the trial group allocation while performing experiments and assessing outcomes. Study-wide findings and limitations: After vaccination, substantial breadth of spike-specific CD8+ and CD4+ T cell responses was reported. Non-spike TCR breadth was comparable between vaccine and placebo recipients, consistent with the vaccine containing only spike. Compared with placebo recipients, Ad26.COV2.S recipients showed higher spike-specific TCR breadth (P = 0.0014). According to the authors, total T cell responses may have been underestimated by the TCR breadth and depth analyses. The study lacked the statistical power to compare responses across vaccine doses or regimens.

The immunoSEQ Assay was used to sequence TCRbeta CDR3 regions. After extraction, genomic DNA underwent amplification by bias-controlled multiplex PCR, followed by high-throughput sequencing. On the study's bioinformatics: To quantify the absolute abundance of every unique TCRbeta CDR3 region, sequences were collapsed and filtered. T cell fraction was estimated by normalizing TCRbeta template counts to usable DNA, which was measured by amplifying reference genes present in all nucleated cells. Repertoire TCRs were annotated as SARS-CoV-2-specific by exact matching of V gene, CDR3 amino acid sequence and J gene to a known reactive TCR set. The reference SARS-CoV-2 TCR set was obtained from MIRA and was filtered for enrichment in COVID-19-positive ImmuneCODE repertoires, whereby public or cross-reactive TCRs were removed. Using the MIRA antigens, annotated TCRs were further analysed by specific ORF or by position within an ORF. Breadth was defined as annotated unique rearrangements over total unique productive rearrangements; depth was the summed frequency of those rearrangements. Two-sided Wilcoxon rank-sum tests were applied when comparing TCR breadth between groups. This immuneACCESS table, as held by TCRdb, lists in-frame sequences with V and J called but not all clones. Of the missing ones, under half trace to an unresolved V gene in checked studies; the others have no known cause. V, J and clone size are taken as reported in that table, and D and trimming were inferred from the DNA itself. The sample table shows about 420,000 clones, and approximately 90% are seen once. Clones ranked in the top ten supply less than 4% of the sample.

Taken from cysteine to phenylalanine, the CDR3 has 14 residues. The only DNA kept is the CDR3, 42 bases in frame from the first base. Reading the germline V gene gives CDR1 SGHRS and CDR2 YFSETQ. Between the V and J ends, shortened by 3 bases and 4 bases respectively, the junction contains 13 bases. Concerning this clone: It has no known antigen specificity. No clone much larger than this one lies a single base away; base qualities are absent.

The intended sense of this specimen's treatment or condition label: 19 received Ad26.COV2.S at low or high dose, single or two shots; about 5 received placebo; per-sample allocation not given. For vaccine and placebo recipients, repertoires were sequenced using samples collected on day 63 after the first injection. Between 29 July and 7 August 2020, Cohort 1b enrolled some 25 adults aged 18-55 years at one site in Boston, USA. Ad26.COV2.S was a replication-incompetent adenovirus type 26 vector that expressed a prefusion-stabilized SARS-CoV-2 spike protein derived from the original Wuhan strain. This receptor was obtained from a person between 18 and 59 years old who received the Ad26.COV2.S COVID-19 vaccine or a placebo. The sequence links TRBV5-1 to TRBJ1-2; a tentative D call is TRBD1 (5 bases match). Sequencing was performed on peripheral blood, taken in a trial of Ad26.COV2.S vaccine versus placebo. Read as DNA, the sequence is TGCGCCAGCAGCTCGCTCGAGGGGCTCTATGGCTACACCTTC. The translation is CASSSLEGLYGYTF.